The clone carrying this TCR beta chain has ten or more counts. Its matching antigen is unknown. These data belong to a study of T-cell reconstitution after alpha-beta-depleted transplantation in children. Overall study findings and caveats: Surviving recipient T cells and thymic progenitors underlay high day-60 TCRbeta diversity in some patients. Newly made T cells mostly supplied T-cell counts and diversity one year after transplant. The origin of alpha-beta T cells about two months after transplant was reportedly several hundred expanded graft clones.

V lost 6 bases and J lost 0, with 11 bases in between. Germline V gene data show CDR1 as SQVTM and CDR2 as ANQGSEA. CDR3 size: 13 residues. Unique molecular identifiers were incorporated when the TCRbeta library was constructed. A single record per CDR3 protein comes from TCRdb applying MiXCR to the PCR reads. The data contain about 300,000 distinct CDR3 sequences, roughly 7.8% of them singletons. The rearrangement links TRBV29-1 to TRBJ1-2; D call uncertain. The material was peripheral blood, obtained 360 days after TCRalphabeta/CD19-depleted stem cell transplant. This sequence was found in a female patient between 2 and 15 years old who had a stem cell transplant for Fanconi anemia, so the T cells may come from the graft donor. The CDR3 region is CSVLQYSNYGYTF. The CDR3 DNA reads TGCAGCGTACTACAGTATTCTAACTATGGCTACACCTTC.